The next 17 T cell receptor beta chains were all read from a single sample in a study of identical twins. TCRdb re-called the 5' RACE reads through MiXCR, storing one row per CDR3 protein. The sample lists over 500,000 distinct CDR3 sequences, under 25% occurring once. The data were also submitted as part of a second study, on T cells expressing NK-cell markers.

The specimen sequenced was CD4+ T cells sorted from blood. These receptors originate from a woman between 18 and 30 years old in good health.

As DNA, the CDR3 is TGCAGTGCTAGCAAGGCTAGTAATAGCGATGAGCAGTTCTTC. Protein sequence: CSASKASNSDEQFF. The V gene is TRBV20-1, the J gene TRBJ2-1, with D tentatively TRBD2 (5 bases). With 3 bases removed from V and 8 bases from J, the gap between germline ends came to 17 bases. The CDR3 runs to 14 residues. Germline-derived CDR1 and CDR2 are DFQATT and SNEGSKA (reference sequence).

This clonotype occurred many times. The V gene is TRBV20-1, the J gene TRBJ2-1; no clear D gene. Germline CDR1 DFQATT, CDR2 SNEGSKA (reference sequence). V lost 3 bases and J lost 0, with 9 bases in between. CDR3 size: 14 residues. DNA of the CDR3: TGCAGTGCTAGTCTCCATCGCTCCTACAATGAGCAGTTCTTC. This sequence encodes CSASLHRSYNEQFF.

V and J are TRBV12-3 or TRBV12-4 and TRBJ2-1; 8 bases map to TRBD2. The CDR3 runs to 18 residues. V was clipped by 5 bases and J by 8 bases; unmatched bases: 20. The CDR3 DNA reads TGTGCCAGCAGTCCGCTCCTCGGAAAGCGGGAGTTCCAGGATGAGCAGTTCTTC. Its protein product is CASSPLLGKREFQDEQFF.

The V gene is TRBV6-1, the J gene TRBJ1-1, with TRBD1 matching 7 bases. In germline, CDR1 is MNHNS, CDR2 SASEGT. This CDR3 contains 16 residues. V trimming: 4 bases; J trimming: 7 bases; junction bases outside the gene matches: 15. DNA of the CDR3: TGTGCCAGCAGTGCCCATCTAGACAGGGAAAGAGTTGAAGCTTTCTTT. It codes for CASSAHLDRERVEAFF.

This clonotype occurred many times. This chain uses TRBV5-1 with TRBJ1-2, with D possibly matching TRBD1 (5 bases). The V gene's germline CDR1 is SGHRS and CDR2 YFSETQ. V lost 4 bases and J 4 bases, leaving 11 bases between the germline ends. This CDR3 has 13 residues. The CDR3 nucleotides are TGCGCCAGCAGCCCGGGGCGGGTCTATGGCTACACCTTC. It codes for CASSPGRVYGYTF.

This clonotype was observed a handful of times. V gene TRBV7-2 combines with J gene TRBJ1-6; D not certain. The CDR3 covers 12 residues. Trimming took 5 bases from V and 9 from J, leaving 8 bases between them. Germline lookup yields CDR1 SGHTA and CDR2 FQGNSA. The CDR3 protein is CASSRAFSPLHF. As DNA, the CDR3 is TGTGCCAGCAGCCGAGCTTTTTCACCCCTCCACTTT.

J is TRBJ2-6 and V is TRBV6-1; no clear D. V lost 2 bases and J 0 bases, leaving 17 bases between the germline ends. CDR3 length: 19 amino acids. Germline CDR1 is MNHNS and CDR2 is SASEGT. The CDR3 reads CASSEKIYLINSGANVLTF. CDR3 DNA sequence: TGTGCCAGCAGTGAAAAAATTTACCTGATAAACTCTGGGGCCAACGTCCTGACTTTC.

This chain links TRBV25-1 with TRBJ2-5; the match to TRBD1 covers 10 bases. This CDR3 is 16 amino acids long. The germline V gene encodes CDR1 MGHDK and CDR2 SYGVNS. V was pared by 3 bases and J by 2 bases, with 6 bases of the junction left unmatched. The CDR3 spells CASSETGGPLQETQYF. The CDR3 DNA sequence: TGTGCCAGCAGTGAGACAGGGGGCCCCCTACAAGAGACCCAGTACTTC.

This clonotype was observed a few times. The rearrangement uses TRBV5-1 and TRBJ2-5; TRBD1 agrees at 8 bases. This CDR3 comprises 15 residues. CDR1 is SGHRS and CDR2 is YFSETQ in the germline V gene. V lost 3 bases to trimming and J lost 1 base; unmatched junction nucleotides: 5. The CDR3 sequence is CASSYRTGSQETQYF. CDR3 nucleotide sequence: TGCGCCAGCAGCTACCGGACAGGGAGCCAAGAGACCCAGTACTTC.

This clonotype was found a few times. The chain links TRBV29-1 to TRBJ2-5; D unresolved. Germline V gene lookup returns CDR1 SQVTM and CDR2 ANQGSEA. Trimming took off 0 bases at V and 4 bases at J, with 18 bases between the two ends. The CDR3 spans 16 residues. The CDR3 DNA is TGCAGCGTTGAAGATACGGGTGGACCCCTCGTAGAGACCCAGTACTTC. Residues: CSVEDTGGPLVETQYF. Complete variable domain (other parts from reference TRBV29-1 and TRBJ2-5): SAVISQKPSRDICQRGTSLTIQCQVDSQVTMMFWYRQQPGQSLTLIATANQGSEATYESGFVIDKFPISRPNLTFSTLTVSNMSPEDSSIYLCSVEDTGGPLVETQYFGPGTRLLVL.

This clonotype was observed a few times. The chain combines TRBV5-4 with TRBJ2-7; the match to TRBD2 covers 16 bases. The junction had 10 bases not matched to a gene; V was cut back by 3 bases and J by 4 bases. This CDR3 has 18 residues. The germline CDR1 and CDR2 sequences are SGHNT and YYREEE (reference sequence). CDR3 bases: TGTGCCAGCAGCTCCGACCCGGGACTAGCGGGAGGGTCATACGAGCAGTACTTC. It is translated as CASSSDPGLAGGSYEQYF.

V is TRBV7-2 and J is TRBJ1-5, with 9 bases matching TRBD1. The germline V gene encodes CDR1 SGHTA and CDR2 FQGNSA. J lost 9 bases, V lost 1 base, and 7 bases had no gene match. The CDR3 totals 15 residues. CDR3 sequence reads: CASSLGGQGSRPQHF. For the CDR3, the DNA is TGTGCCAGCAGCTTAGGGGGACAGGGATCCCGGCCCCAGCATTTT.

This clonotype was observed many times. The chain uses TRBV24-1 and TRBJ2-5; 10 positions match TRBD2. The germline gives CDR1 KGHDR, CDR2 SFDVKD. The CDR3 consists of 16 residues. The V and J ends lost 4 bases and 5 bases, in that order; junction bases with no gene match: 9. CDR3 DNA sequence: TGTGCCACCAGTGACCCGAATCAAGCGGGGGGGGAGACCCAGTACTTC. Residues: CATSDPNQAGGETQYF.

This clonotype showed up just a few times. The CDR3 coding sequence is TGTGCCAGCAGCATAGGACTGCATTCAAATGAGCAGTTCTTC. Translated, it gives CASSIGLHSNEQFF. This chain uses TRBV6-4 with TRBJ2-1, with TRBD2 as a possible D gene (5 bases). This CDR3 comprises 14 residues. Germline V CDR1 and CDR2: MRHNA, SNTAGT. V lost 6 bases to trimming and J lost 7 bases, with 16 bases between them.

This chain connects TRBV27 to TRBJ2-1; D not resolved. CDR1 and CDR2 from the germline V gene are MNHEY and SMNVEV (reference sequence). The CDR3 is 13 amino acids. V dropped 2 bases and J dropped 6 bases, with 8 bases sitting between them. As DNA, the CDR3 is TGTGCCAGCAGTTTAAAGGAGTTCAATGAGCAGTTCTTC. It translates to CASSLKEFNEQFF.

To note about this clonotype: One end of the junction fails to match germline, which may point to a read error. V gene TRBV7-7 combines with J gene TRBJ2-2; a possible D gene is TRBD1 (5 bases). The CDR3 has 16 amino acids. The germline gives CDR1 SSHAT, CDR2 FNYEAQ (reference sequence). The CDR3: CASSFTRGLDTGELFF. The CDR3 nucleotides are TGTGCTAGCAGCTTCACAAGGGGCCTTGACACCGGGGAGCTGTTTTTT.

This clonotype was detected only a few times. The rearrangement joins TRBV2 to TRBJ2-1; D uncertain. V lost 4 bases and J 5 bases, leaving 6 bases between the germline ends. Germline V gene lookup returns CDR1 SNHLY and CDR2 FYNNEI. This CDR3 region has 12 residues. The CDR3 here is CASSVRDNEQFF. The CDR3 DNA reads TGTGCCAGCAGTGTGAGAGACAATGAGCAGTTCTTC. Drawing the rest from reference TRBV2 and TRBJ2-1, the complete variable domain is EPEVTQTPSHQVTQMGQEVILRCVPISNHLYFYWYRQILGQKVEFLVSFYNNEISEKSEIFDDQFSVERPDGSNFTLKIRSTKLEDSAMYFCASSVRDNEQFFGPGTRLTVL.